Listed here are 16 T cell receptor beta chains from one sample, sequenced in a study of blood T cell repertoires in COVID-19. The protocol was immunoSEQ multiplex PCR, while the TCRdb copy is restricted to in-frame clones and leaves out a portion. Seen here are around 220,000 clones, about 91% observed once, and the top ten hold around 1.4%. Material for sequencing was peripheral blood. These receptors were collected from a young man with active or convalescent COVID-19.

The chain joins TRBV28 to TRBJ1-4; 7 bases are a match to TRBD1. The CDR3 is 14 residues long. CDR1 MDHEN and CDR2 SYDVKM come from the germline V gene. With 3 bases clipped from V and 13 bases from J, the junction kept 11 bases outside the gene matches. The CDR3 sequence is CASSFSVRPGGLFF. CDR3 nucleotide sequence: TGTGCCAGCAGTTTTTCAGTTCGACCAGGGGGACTGTTTTTT.

The V gene is TRBV28, the J gene TRBJ1-5, with 8 positions matching TRBD1. The V gene end was trimmed by 9 bases and the J gene end by 6 bases; junction bases not matched to a gene: 7. The CDR3 consists of 13 residues. Germline CDR1 reads MDHEN; CDR2 reads SYDVKM. This chain's CDR3 is CASRTGGPQPQHF. CDR3 bases: TGTGCCAGTCGAACAGGGGGTCCTCAGCCCCAGCATTTT. Looking up the rest from reference TRBV28 and TRBJ1-5 gives the full variable domain: DVKVTQSSRYLVKRTGEKVFLECVQDMDHENMFWYRQDPGLGLRLIYFSYDVKMKEKGDIPEGYSVSREKKERFSLILESASTNQTSMYLCASRTGGPQPQHFGDGTRLSIL.

This clone was seen just once. V usage is TRBV20-1 and J usage is TRBJ2-1; D unresolved. CDR1 DFQATT and CDR2 SNEGSKA come from the germline V gene (reference sequence). The CDR3 extends over 16 amino acids. V lost 3 bases, J lost 3 bases, and 18 bases lay in between. The CDR3 reads CSASYALPGNYNEQFF. In DNA, the CDR3 is TGCAGTGCTAGTTATGCACTACCGGGTAACTACAATGAGCAGTTCTTC.

The chain links TRBV7-2 to TRBJ1-1; D might be TRBD1 (6 bases). V was trimmed by 3 bases and J by 2 bases, leaving 13 bases between them. The V gene's germline CDR1 is SGHTA and CDR2 FQGNSA. CDR3 size: 15 residues. The DNA for the CDR3 is TGTGCCAGCAGCTTGCAAGGCAGGGGTAACACTGAAGCTTTCTTT. It codes for CASSLQGRGNTEAFF.

The chain's CDR3 is CASGLGPGQETQYF. For the CDR3, the DNA is TGTGCTAGTGGTTTGGGGCCAGGCCAAGAGACCCAGTACTTC. The chain recombines TRBV12-5 with TRBJ2-5; D remains ambiguous. The CDR3 is made up of 14 amino acids. Germline CDR1 LGHNT, CDR2 FRNRAP. V lost 1 base and J lost 1, with 7 bases in between.

This clone came up many times. V usage is TRBV4-2 and J usage is TRBJ2-6, with TRBD2 matching over 14 bases. Germline lookup yields CDR1 LGHNA and CDR2 YNFKEQ. J lost 4 bases, V lost 4 bases, and 9 bases had no gene match. The CDR3 has 19 amino acids. CDR3 coding DNA: TGTGCCAGCAGCCCAACCCCGGGACTAGCGGGAGACGGGGCCAACGTCCTGACTTTC. Its translation is CASSPTPGLAGDGANVLTF.

V is TRBV2 and J is TRBJ1-1; D uncertain. Trimming stripped 3 bases from V and 3 bases from J, with 8 bases between. The CDR3 runs 13 residues. CDR1 is SNHLY and CDR2 is FYNNEI in the germline V gene. The DNA of the CDR3 is TGTGCCAGCAGTGACCCTCCCCACACTGAAGCTTTCTTT. It is translated as CASSDPPHTEAFF.

The chain employs TRBV30 and TRBJ1-5, with TRBD1 matching 9 bases. CDR3 length equals 16 residues. J was trimmed by 5 bases and V by 2 bases; bases with no gene match: 10. The germline V gene encodes CDR1 GTSNPN and CDR2 SVGIG (reference sequence). As DNA, the CDR3 is TGTGCCTGGAGTAGGACGGCGGGACAGGGTGATCAGCCCCAGCATTTT. Translated: CAWSRTAGQGDQPQHF.

The V gene is TRBV27, the J gene TRBJ1-1, with a tentative D call TRBD1 (6 bases). The germline V and J ends were trimmed by 5 bases and 12 bases, with 19 bases remaining between them. The V gene's germline CDR1 is MNHEY and CDR2 SMNVEV (reference sequence). CDR3 length: 13 residues. DNA for the CDR3: TGTGCCAGCAGTCCGACACCTAGGGGGATAACTTTCTTT. Protein product: CASSPTPRGITFF.

This chain joins TRBV5-7 and TRBJ1-5; D might be TRBD1 (6 bases). TRBV5-7 belongs to the ORF category, with a function that is uncertain. This CDR3 contains 18 residues. V lost 4 bases, J lost 0 bases, and 20 bases lay in between. CDR3 sequence (DNA): TGTGCCAGCAGCGACGGGACACCCAAGATCCATAGCAATCAGCCCCAGCATTTT. Translating it yields CASSDGTPKIHSNQPQHF.

This chain connects TRBV29-1 to TRBJ2-3; D gene ambiguous. The CDR3 length is 14 residues. Germline CDR1 and CDR2: SQVTM and ANQGSEA. V lost 3 bases and J lost 2, with 12 bases in between. CDR3 protein: CSVDGEQPTDTQYF. CDR3 in DNA: TGCAGCGTTGACGGTGAACAGCCCACAGATACGCAGTATTTT.

The chain links TRBV30 to TRBJ2-7; D perhaps matches TRBD2 (6 bases). CDR3 length equals 13 residues. Trimming took 1 base from V and 3 from J, leaving 10 bases between them. Per the germline V gene, CDR1 is GTSNPN and CDR2 is SVGIG (reference sequence). The CDR3 bases are TGTGCCTGGAGTGCGGGGGTTGTCTACGAGCAGTACTTC. This translates into CAWSAGVVYEQYF.

The chain uses TRBV27 and TRBJ2-7, with D possibly TRBD2 on 5 matching bases. Germline CDR1 and CDR2: MNHEY and SMNVEV (reference sequence). This CDR3 is built from 15 residues. V shed 6 bases and J shed 2 bases, with 17 bases lying between them. The CDR3 reads CASSPSLSVTYEQYF. The CDR3 nucleotides are TGTGCCAGCAGCCCCTCACTTAGCGTGACCTACGAGCAGTACTTC.

The chain is built from TRBV2 and TRBJ2-3, with 11 bases aligning to TRBD2. The germline V gene has CDR1 SNHLY and CDR2 FYNNEI. The CDR3 contains 17 residues. With 6 bases clipped from V and 2 bases from J, the junction kept 10 bases outside the gene matches. The CDR3 DNA sequence: TGTGCCAGCAGGGGGTTTGGGACTAGCGGACCCACAGATACGCAGTATTTT. This encodes CASRGFGTSGPTDTQYF. Based on the CDR3 plus reference TRBV2 and TRBJ2-3, the full variable domain is EPEVTQTPSHQVTQMGQEVILRCVPISNHLYFYWYRQILGQKVEFLVSFYNNEISEKSEIFDDQFSVERPDGSNFTLKIRSTKLEDSAMYFCASRGFGTSGPTDTQYFGPGTRLTVL.

This clone was seen more than once but under ten times. The chain joins TRBV18 to TRBJ1-5, with 9 bases fitting TRBD1. Germline V gene data show CDR1 as KGHSH and CDR2 as LQKENI. CDR3 size: 13 residues. V shed 7 bases, J shed 9 bases, and the junction held 7 bases outside the gene matches. The DNA of the CDR3 is TGTGCCAGCTTCGGACAGGGGCAAGGGCCCCAGCATTTT. Translated, it gives CASFGQGQGPQHF.

This clone was picked up a small number of times. The chain combines TRBV5-1 with TRBJ2-1, with D tentatively TRBD2 (5 bases). Deletions cut 2 bases from V and 6 bases from J, with 12 bases between. Germline V gene sequence: CDR1 SGHRS, CDR2 YFSETQ. This CDR3 has 14 residues. The CDR3 DNA reads TGCGCCAGCAGCTTAGATCCAGGACTCAATGAGCAGTTCTTC. Protein: CASSLDPGLNEQFF.